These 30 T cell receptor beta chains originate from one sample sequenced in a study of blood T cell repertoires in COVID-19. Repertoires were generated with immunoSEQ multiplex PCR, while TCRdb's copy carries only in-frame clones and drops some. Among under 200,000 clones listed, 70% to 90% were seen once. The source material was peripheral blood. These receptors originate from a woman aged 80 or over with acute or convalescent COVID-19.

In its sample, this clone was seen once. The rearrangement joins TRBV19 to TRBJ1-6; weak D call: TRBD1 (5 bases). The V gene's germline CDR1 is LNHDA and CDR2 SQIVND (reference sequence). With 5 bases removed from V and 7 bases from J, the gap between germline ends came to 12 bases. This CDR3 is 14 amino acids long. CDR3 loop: CASSLRTLNSPLHF. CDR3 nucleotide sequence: TGTGCCAGTAGTTTGAGGACACTAAATTCACCCCTCCACTTT.

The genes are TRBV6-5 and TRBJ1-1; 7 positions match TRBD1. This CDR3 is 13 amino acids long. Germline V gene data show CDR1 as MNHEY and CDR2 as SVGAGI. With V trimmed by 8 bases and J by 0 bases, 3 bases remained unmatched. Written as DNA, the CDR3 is TGTGCCAGCTACAGGGGCATGAACACTGAAGCTTTCTTT. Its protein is CASYRGMNTEAFF.

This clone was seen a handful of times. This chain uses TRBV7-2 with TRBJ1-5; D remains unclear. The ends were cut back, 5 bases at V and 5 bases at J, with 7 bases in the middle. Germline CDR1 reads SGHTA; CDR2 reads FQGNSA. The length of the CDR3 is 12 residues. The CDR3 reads CASSRYDQPQHF. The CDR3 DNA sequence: TGTGCCAGCAGCCGGTACGATCAGCCCCAGCATTTT.

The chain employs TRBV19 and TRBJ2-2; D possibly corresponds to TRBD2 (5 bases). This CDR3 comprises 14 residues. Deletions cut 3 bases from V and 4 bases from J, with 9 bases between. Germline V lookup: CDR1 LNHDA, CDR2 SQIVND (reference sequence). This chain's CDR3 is CASSMRGSTGELFF. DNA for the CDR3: TGTGCCAGTAGTATGCGTGGGAGCACCGGGGAGCTGTTTTTT.

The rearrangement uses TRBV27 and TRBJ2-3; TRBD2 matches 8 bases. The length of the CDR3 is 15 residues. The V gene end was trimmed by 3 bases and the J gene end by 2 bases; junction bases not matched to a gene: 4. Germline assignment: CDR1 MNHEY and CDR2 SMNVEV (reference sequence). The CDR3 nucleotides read TGTGCCAGCAGTTTCTTACTAGCGGACACAGATACGCAGTATTTT. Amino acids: CASSFLLADTDTQYF.

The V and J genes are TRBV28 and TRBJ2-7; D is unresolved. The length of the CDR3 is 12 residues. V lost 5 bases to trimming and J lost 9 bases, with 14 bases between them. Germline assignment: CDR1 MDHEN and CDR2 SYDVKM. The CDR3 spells CASSPSLVRQYF. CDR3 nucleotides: TGTGCCAGCAGTCCCTCTCTAGTTCGGCAGTACTTC.

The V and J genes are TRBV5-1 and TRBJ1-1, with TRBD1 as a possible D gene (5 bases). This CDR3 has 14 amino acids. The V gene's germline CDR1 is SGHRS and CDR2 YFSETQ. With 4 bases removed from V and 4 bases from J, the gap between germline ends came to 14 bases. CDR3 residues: CASSPREGGTEAFF. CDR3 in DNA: TGCGCCAGCAGCCCCAGGGAGGGAGGCACTGAAGCTTTCTTT.

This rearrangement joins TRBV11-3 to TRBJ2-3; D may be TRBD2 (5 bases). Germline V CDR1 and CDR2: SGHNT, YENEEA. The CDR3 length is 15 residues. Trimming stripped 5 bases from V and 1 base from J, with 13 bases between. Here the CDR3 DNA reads TGTGCCAGCAGCCCCCGCGGGTCGGGCACAGATACGCAGTATTTT. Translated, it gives CASSPRGSGTDTQYF.

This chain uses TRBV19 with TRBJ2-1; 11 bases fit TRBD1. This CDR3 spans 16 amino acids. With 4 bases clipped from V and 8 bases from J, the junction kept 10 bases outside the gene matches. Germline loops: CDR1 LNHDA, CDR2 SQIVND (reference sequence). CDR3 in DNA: TGTGCCAGTAGTAGACTGCCGGGACAGGGGGTCCATGAGCAGTTCTTC. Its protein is CASSRLPGQGVHEQFF.

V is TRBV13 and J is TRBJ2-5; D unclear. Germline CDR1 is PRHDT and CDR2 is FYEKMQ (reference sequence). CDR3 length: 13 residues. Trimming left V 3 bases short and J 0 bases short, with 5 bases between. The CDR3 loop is CASSLQDQETQYF. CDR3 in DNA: TGTGCCAGCAGCTTGCAGGACCAAGAGACCCAGTACTTC.

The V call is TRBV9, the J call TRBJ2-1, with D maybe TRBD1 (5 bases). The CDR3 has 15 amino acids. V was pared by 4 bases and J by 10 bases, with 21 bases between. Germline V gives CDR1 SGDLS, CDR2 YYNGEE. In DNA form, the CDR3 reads TGTGCCAGCAGCACCCAAGGGCCCCGGGCAGGGGAGCAGTTCTTC. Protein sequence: CASSTQGPRAGEQFF.

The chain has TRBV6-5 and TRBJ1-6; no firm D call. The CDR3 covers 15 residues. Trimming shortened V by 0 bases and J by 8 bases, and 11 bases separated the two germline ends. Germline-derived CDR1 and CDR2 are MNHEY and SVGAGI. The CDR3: CASSYSSGLDSPLHF. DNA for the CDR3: TGTGCCAGCAGTTACTCGAGCGGGTTGGATTCACCCCTCCACTTT.

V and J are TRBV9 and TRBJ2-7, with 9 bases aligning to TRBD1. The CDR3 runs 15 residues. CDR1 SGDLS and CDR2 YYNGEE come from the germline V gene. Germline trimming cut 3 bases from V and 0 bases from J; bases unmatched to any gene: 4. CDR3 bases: TGTGCCAGCAGCGGAGGACAGGGGTCCTCCTACGAGCAGTACTTC. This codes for CASSGGQGSSYEQYF.

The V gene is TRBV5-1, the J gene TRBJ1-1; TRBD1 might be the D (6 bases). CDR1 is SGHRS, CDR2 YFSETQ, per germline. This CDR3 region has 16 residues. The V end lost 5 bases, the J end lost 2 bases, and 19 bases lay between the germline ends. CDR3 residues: CASSTDRTSSNTEAFF. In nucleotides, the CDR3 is TGCGCCAGCAGTACCGACAGGACGAGCTCAAACACTGAAGCTTTCTTT.

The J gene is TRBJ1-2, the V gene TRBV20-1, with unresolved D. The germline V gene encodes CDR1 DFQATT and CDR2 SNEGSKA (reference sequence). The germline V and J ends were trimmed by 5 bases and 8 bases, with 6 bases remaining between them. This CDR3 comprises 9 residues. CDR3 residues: CSAWEGYTF. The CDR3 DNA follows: TGCAGTGCTTGGGAGGGCTACACCTTC.

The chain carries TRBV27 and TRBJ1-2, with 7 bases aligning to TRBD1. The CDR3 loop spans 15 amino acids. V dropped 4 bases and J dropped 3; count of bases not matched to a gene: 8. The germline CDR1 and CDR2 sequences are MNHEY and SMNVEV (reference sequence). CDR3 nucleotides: TGTGCCAGCAGTTCATCTCAGACAGGGTACTATGGCTACACCTTC. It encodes CASSSSQTGYYGYTF.

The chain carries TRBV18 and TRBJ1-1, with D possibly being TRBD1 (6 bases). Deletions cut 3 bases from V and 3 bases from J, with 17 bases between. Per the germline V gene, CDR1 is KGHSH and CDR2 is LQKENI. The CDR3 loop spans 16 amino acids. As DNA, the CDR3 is TGTGCCAGCTCACCGATAGTAGGGCAGGGGTACACTGAAGCTTTCTTT. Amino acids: CASSPIVGQGYTEAFF.

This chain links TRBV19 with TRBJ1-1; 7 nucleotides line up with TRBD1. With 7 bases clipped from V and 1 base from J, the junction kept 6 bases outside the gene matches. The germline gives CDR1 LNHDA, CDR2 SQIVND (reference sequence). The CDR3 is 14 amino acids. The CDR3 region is CASNNRGSNTEAFF. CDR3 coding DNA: TGTGCCAGTAATAACAGGGGTTCGAACACTGAAGCTTTCTTT. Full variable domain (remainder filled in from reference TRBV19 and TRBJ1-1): DGGITQSPKYLFRKEGQNVTLSCEQNLNHDAMYWYRQDPGQGLRLIYYSQIVNDFQKGDIAEGYSVSREKKESFPLTVTSAQKNPTAFYLCASNNRGSNTEAFFGQGTRLTVV.

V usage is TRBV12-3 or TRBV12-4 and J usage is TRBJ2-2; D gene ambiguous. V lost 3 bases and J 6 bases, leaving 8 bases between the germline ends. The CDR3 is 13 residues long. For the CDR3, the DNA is TGTGCCAGCAGTTTTCTGTCTTCCGGGGAGCTGTTTTTT. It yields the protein CASSFLSSGELFF.

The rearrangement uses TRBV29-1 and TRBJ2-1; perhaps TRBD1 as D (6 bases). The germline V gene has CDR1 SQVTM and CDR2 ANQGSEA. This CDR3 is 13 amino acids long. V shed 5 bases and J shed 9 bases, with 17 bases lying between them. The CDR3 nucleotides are TGCAGCGTTCAACCCACAGGGCTGGGTGAGCAGTTCTTC. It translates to CSVQPTGLGEQFF.

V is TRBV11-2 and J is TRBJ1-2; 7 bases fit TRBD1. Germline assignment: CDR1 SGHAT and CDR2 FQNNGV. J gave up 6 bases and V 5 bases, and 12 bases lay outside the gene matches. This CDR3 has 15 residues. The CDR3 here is CASSRLRGTEDGYTF. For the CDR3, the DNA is TGTGCCAGCAGCCGACTCAGAGGGACAGAGGATGGCTACACCTTC.

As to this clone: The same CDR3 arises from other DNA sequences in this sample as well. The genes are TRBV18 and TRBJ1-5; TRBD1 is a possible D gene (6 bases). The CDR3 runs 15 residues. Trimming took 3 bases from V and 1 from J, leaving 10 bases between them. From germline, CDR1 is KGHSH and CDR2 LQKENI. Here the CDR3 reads CASSPAGASNQPQHF. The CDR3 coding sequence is TGTGCCAGCTCACCGGCAGGGGCGAGCAATCAGCCCCAGCATTTT.

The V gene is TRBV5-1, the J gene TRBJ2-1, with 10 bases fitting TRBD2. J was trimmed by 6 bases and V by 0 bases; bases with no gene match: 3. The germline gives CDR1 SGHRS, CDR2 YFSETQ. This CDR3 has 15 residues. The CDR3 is CASSLASGRTNEQFF. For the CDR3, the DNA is TGCGCCAGCAGCTTGGCTAGCGGGAGAACCAATGAGCAGTTCTTC.

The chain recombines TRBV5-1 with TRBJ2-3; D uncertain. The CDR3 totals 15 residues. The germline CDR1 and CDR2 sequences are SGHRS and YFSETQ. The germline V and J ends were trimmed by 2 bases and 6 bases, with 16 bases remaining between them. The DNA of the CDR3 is TGCGCCAGCAGCTTCCTCGGCGGCGCCCTGGATACGCAGTATTTT. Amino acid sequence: CASSFLGGALDTQYF.

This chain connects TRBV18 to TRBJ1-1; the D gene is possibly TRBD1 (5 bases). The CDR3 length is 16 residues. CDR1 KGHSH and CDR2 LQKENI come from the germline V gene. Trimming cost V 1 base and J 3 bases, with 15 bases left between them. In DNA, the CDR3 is TGTGCCAGCTCACCACTCCGGCAGGGAGGGGACACTGAAGCTTTCTTT. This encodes CASSPLRQGGDTEAFF.

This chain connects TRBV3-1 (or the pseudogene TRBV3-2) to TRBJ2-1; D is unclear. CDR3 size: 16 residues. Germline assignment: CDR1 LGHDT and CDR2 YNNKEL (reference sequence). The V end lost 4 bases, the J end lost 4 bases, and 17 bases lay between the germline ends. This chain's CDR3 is CASSLLGGRYYNEQFF. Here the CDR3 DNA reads TGTGCCAGCAGCCTCCTGGGTGGGCGATATTACAATGAGCAGTTCTTC.

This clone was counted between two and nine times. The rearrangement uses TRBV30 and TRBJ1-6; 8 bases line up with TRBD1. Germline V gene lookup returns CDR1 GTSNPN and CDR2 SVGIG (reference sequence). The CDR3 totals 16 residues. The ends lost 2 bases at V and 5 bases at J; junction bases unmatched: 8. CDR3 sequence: CAWSLDRVENNSPLHF. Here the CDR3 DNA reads TGTGCCTGGAGTCTGGACAGGGTGGAGAATAATTCACCCCTCCACTTT.

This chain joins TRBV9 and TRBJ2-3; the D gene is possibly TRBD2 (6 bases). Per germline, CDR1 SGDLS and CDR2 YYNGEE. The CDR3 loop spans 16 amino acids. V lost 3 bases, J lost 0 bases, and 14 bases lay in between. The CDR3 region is CASSARSGSSTDTQYF. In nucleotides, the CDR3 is TGTGCCAGCAGCGCCCGAAGCGGGTCGAGCACAGATACGCAGTATTTT.

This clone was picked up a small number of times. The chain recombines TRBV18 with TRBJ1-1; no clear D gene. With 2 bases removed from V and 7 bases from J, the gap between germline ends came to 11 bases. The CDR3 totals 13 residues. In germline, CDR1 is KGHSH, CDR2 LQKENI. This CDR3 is CASSPNREFEAFF. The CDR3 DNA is TGTGCCAGCTCACCAAATCGAGAATTTGAAGCTTTCTTT.

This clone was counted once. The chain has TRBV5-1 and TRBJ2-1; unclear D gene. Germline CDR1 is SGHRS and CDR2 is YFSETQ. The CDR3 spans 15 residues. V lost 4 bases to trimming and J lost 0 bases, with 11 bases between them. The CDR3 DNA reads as TGCGCCAGCAGCACCTTACAGCCCTCCTACAATGAGCAGTTCTTC. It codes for CASSTLQPSYNEQFF.